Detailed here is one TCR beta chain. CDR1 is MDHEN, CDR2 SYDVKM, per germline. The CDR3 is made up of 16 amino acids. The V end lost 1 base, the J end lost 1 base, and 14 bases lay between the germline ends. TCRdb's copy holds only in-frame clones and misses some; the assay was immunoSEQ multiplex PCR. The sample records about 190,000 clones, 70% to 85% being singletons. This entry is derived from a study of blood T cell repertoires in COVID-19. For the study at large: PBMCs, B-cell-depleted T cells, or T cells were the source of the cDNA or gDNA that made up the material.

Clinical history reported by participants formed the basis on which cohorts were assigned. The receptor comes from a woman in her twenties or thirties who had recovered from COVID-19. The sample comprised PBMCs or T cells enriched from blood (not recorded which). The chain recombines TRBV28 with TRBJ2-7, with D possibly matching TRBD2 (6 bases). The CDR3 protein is CASSLSRWGVSYEQYF. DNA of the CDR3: TGTGCCAGCAGTTTATCTAGGTGGGGGGTTTCCTACGAGCAGTACTTC.